This note documents a single TCR beta chain sequence. The data originate from a study of T cell changes during pregnancy in multiple sclerosis. The data were produced by immunoSEQ multiplex PCR, yet TCRdb's version contains in-frame clones alone and is incomplete. The sample holds about 72,000 clones, about 89% seen once. The sequenced sample was peripheral blood, obtained in the second trimester of pregnancy. The origin of this receptor is a female donor with multiple sclerosis, enrolled in a pregnancy study.

This chain's CDR3 is CASSAQSERAQETQYF. The CDR3 coding sequence is TGTGCCAGCAGCGCCCAGAGTGAGAGGGCCCAAGAGACCCAGTACTTC. This chain links TRBV4-2 with TRBJ2-5; tentative D call: TRBD2 (5 bases). The germline gives CDR1 LGHNA, CDR2 YNFKEQ. The CDR3 is 16 amino acids. Trimming removed 5 bases at V and 1 base at J, with 17 bases between.